One and the same sample provided the 18 T cell receptor beta chains below, sequenced in a study of blood T cells in healthy people across ages. The authors ran a second PCR of about 7 to 11 cycles using a sample-barcoded 5' primer and a J-beta primer mix. TCRdb analysed the 5' RACE reads with MiXCR anew, one entry per CDR3 protein. The repertoire holds roughly 410,000 distinct CDR3 sequences, with approximately 51% as singletons. Sequenced sample: blood. These receptors all stem from a man between 60 and 70 years old in good health.

The V and J genes are TRBV14 and TRBJ2-1; no clear D gene. The CDR3 is 13 residues long. Germline V gene sequence: CDR1 SGHDN, CDR2 FVKESK. Trimming left V 0 bases short and J 9 bases short, with 9 bases between. The CDR3 protein is CASSQDRTSEQFF. In DNA, the CDR3 is TGTGCCAGCAGCCAAGATAGGACGAGTGAGCAGTTCTTC.

The chain employs TRBV12-3 or TRBV12-4 and TRBJ2-3; tentatively, D is TRBD2 (5 bases). The V and J ends lost 2 bases and 0 bases respectively, with 15 bases between them. The CDR3 is 17 residues long. CDR3 loop: CASSLPRGSASTDTQYF. The CDR3 region has the DNA TGTGCCAGCAGTTTACCCCGGGGTTCAGCGAGCACAGATACGCAGTATTTT.

At least ten counts were recorded for this clonotype. This chain uses TRBV29-1 with TRBJ2-7; the match to TRBD2 covers 9 bases. This CDR3 spans 14 amino acids. The junction had 5 bases not matched to a gene; V was cut back by 2 bases and J by 3 bases. The germline CDR1 and CDR2 sequences are SQVTM and ANQGSEA. CDR3 bases: TGCAGCGTTGAATCCCTAGCGGGGCTCTACGAGCAGTACTTC. This sequence encodes CSVESLAGLYEQYF.

The chain joins TRBV7-2 to TRBJ2-4; D not certain. The J call could be wrong; TRBJ2-7 is a better fit for the DNA end. Germline loops: CDR1 SGHTA, CDR2 FQGNSA. CDR3 size: 11 residues. The CDR3 reads CASSFKHEQYF. Written as DNA, the CDR3 is TGTGCCAGCAGCTTTAAGCACGAGCAGTACTTC.

CDR3 nucleotides: TGTGCCAGCAGCTTAGTAGGACTAGCGGGAGACTACGAGCAGTACTTC. Protein sequence: CASSLVGLAGDYEQYF. The chain carries TRBV7-8 and TRBJ2-7, with TRBD2 identical over 13 bases. This CDR3 region has 16 residues. Unmatched junction bases numbered 3, after V lost 1 base and J lost 3 bases. Germline CDR1 SGHVS, CDR2 FQNEAQ.

This clonotype appeared once. V and J are TRBV5-1 and TRBJ2-7; 8 positions match TRBD2. V was clipped by 2 bases and J by 7 bases; unmatched bases: 14. The CDR3 is made up of 16 amino acids. Germline V gives CDR1 SGHRS, CDR2 YFSETQ. The CDR3 loop is CASSLAAGEGFEEQYF. The CDR3 DNA reads as TGCGCCAGCAGCTTAGCAGCGGGGGAAGGTTTTGAAGAGCAGTACTTC. The variable domain in full, completed from reference TRBV5-1 and TRBJ2-7, reads KAGVTQTPRYLIKTRGQQVTLSCSPISGHRSVSWYQQTPGQGLQFLFEYFSETQRNKGNFPGRFSGRQFSNSRSEMNVSTLELGDSALYLCASSLAAGEGFEEQYFGPGTRLTVT.

A few counts support this clonotype. The chain joins TRBV20-1 to TRBJ2-7; 14 positions match TRBD2. Germline lookup yields CDR1 DFQATT and CDR2 SNEGSKA (reference sequence). CDR3 length equals 17 residues. The trim removed 1 base at V and 2 bases at J, leaving 7 bases unmatched. The DNA for the CDR3 is TGCAGTGCTAGAGGACTAGCGGGAGGGCTCGAAACCTACGAGCAGTACTTC. Its protein is CSARGLAGGLETYEQYF.

This clonotype was detected ten times or more. This chain uses TRBV12-3 or TRBV12-4 with TRBJ2-2; D is undetermined. The V end was cut by 3 bases, the J end by 7 bases, with 9 bases between. The CDR3 consists of 13 residues. The CDR3 loop reads CASSFRPGGELFF. The CDR3 DNA reads TGTGCCAGCAGTTTCCGTCCGGGCGGGGAGCTGTTTTTT.

The rearrangement links TRBV18 to TRBJ2-5; TRBD1 agrees at 8 bases. The J segment lost 3 bases and the V segment lost 2 bases, leaving 5 bases of the junction unmatched. CDR3 length: 15 residues. The germline CDR1 and CDR2 sequences are KGHSH and LQKENI. CDR3 sequence: CASSPRQGREETQYF. Written as DNA, the CDR3 is TGTGCCAGCTCACCAAGACAGGGGAGAGAAGAGACCCAGTACTTC. Full variable domain (rest looked up from reference TRBV18 and TRBJ2-5): NAGVMQNPRHLVRRRGQEARLRCSPMKGHSHVYWYRQLPEEGLKFMVYLQKENIIDESGMPKERFSAEFPKEGPSILRIQQVVRGDSAAYFCASSPRQGREETQYFGPGTRLLVL.

This chain links TRBV2 with TRBJ2-4; 7 nucleotides match TRBD1. Judging by the DNA end, TRBJ2-7 fits better; the J call may be wrong. The CDR3 runs 14 residues. Germline V gene data show CDR1 as SNHLY and CDR2 as FYNNEI. CDR3 DNA sequence: TGTGCCAGCAGGGAGACAGGGTTTTGGGGCGAGCAGTACTTC. As protein: CASRETGFWGEQYF.

This chain links TRBV12-3 or TRBV12-4 with TRBJ1-4; D gene uncertain. Trimming left V 5 bases short and J 7 bases short, with 14 bases between. The CDR3 contains 14 residues. The CDR3 sequence: CASSPQDPPEKLFF. CDR3 sequence (DNA): TGTGCCAGCAGTCCCCAGGACCCCCCTGAAAAACTGTTTTTT.

The rearrangement joins TRBV20-1 to TRBJ2-5; D tentatively fits TRBD1 or TRBD2 (5 bases each). V gave up 2 bases and J gave up 7 bases, with 14 bases separating them. Germline V gene lookup returns CDR1 DFQATT and CDR2 SNEGSKA (reference sequence). The CDR3 spans 13 residues. CDR3 DNA sequence: TGCAGTGCTAGATATTCCATGGGGGTGACCCAGTACTTC. Its translation: CSARYSMGVTQYF.

The chain is built from TRBV12-3 or TRBV12-4 and TRBJ2-5, with D unclear. The germline V and J ends were trimmed by 4 bases and 2 bases, with 11 bases remaining between them. The CDR3 consists of 14 residues. CDR3 residues: CASSSLGRQETQYF. The CDR3 DNA follows: TGTGCCAGCAGTTCCCTTGGCAGACAAGAGACCCAGTACTTC.

This clonotype was seen more than once but under ten times. This chain joins TRBV7-8 and TRBJ2-1, with 9 positions matching TRBD2. This CDR3 has 16 amino acids. Germline trimming cut 3 bases from V and 8 bases from J; bases unmatched to any gene: 11. Germline V gives CDR1 SGHVS, CDR2 FQNEAQ. CDR3 DNA: TGTGCCAGCAGCTTGGTCGACTTTAGCGGGAGTGATGAGCAGTTCTTC. Protein product: CASSLVDFSGSDEQFF.

This clonotype was counted ten times or more. The J gene is TRBJ2-7, the V gene TRBV30; D is ambiguous. CDR1 is GTSNPN and CDR2 is SVGIG in the germline V gene (reference sequence). Trimming took 0 bases from V and 5 from J, leaving 17 bases between them. The CDR3 is made up of 15 amino acids. This CDR3 is CAWSVRPPSIDEQYF. The CDR3 DNA reads TGTGCCTGGAGTGTTAGACCGCCGTCGATTGACGAGCAGTACTTC.

This clonotype has only a few counts. The rearrangement links TRBV20-1 to TRBJ2-7, with D perhaps TRBD2 (5 bases). Per germline, CDR1 DFQATT and CDR2 SNEGSKA (reference sequence). The germline V and J ends were trimmed by 7 bases and 1 base, with 17 bases remaining between them. The CDR3 has 14 residues. This CDR3 reads CSETRTGGSYEQYF. CDR3 bases: TGCAGTGAAACCAGGACCGGCGGGTCCTACGAGCAGTACTTC.

This chain uses TRBV29-1 with TRBJ1-5; TRBD1 matches at 11 bases. The CDR3 runs to 14 residues. CDR1 is SQVTM, CDR2 ANQGSEA, per germline. V lost 5 bases to trimming and J lost 7 bases; unmatched junction nucleotides: 7. CDR3 residues: CSVSPGTGGQPQHF. As DNA, the CDR3 is TGCAGCGTTTCTCCAGGGACAGGGGGGCAGCCCCAGCATTTT.

The J gene is TRBJ2-1, the V gene TRBV20-1; the D is unclear. The germline V gene has CDR1 DFQATT and CDR2 SNEGSKA (reference sequence). CDR3 length: 13 residues. The V end was cut by 1 base, the J end by 9 bases, with 13 bases between. CDR3 DNA: TGCAGTGCTAGAGGTGGGGTTGTCGGTGAGCAGTTCTTC. This sequence encodes CSARGGVVGEQFF.